This TCR beta chain was sequenced for a study of identifying expanded T cells in peripheral blood. General study findings and limits: About 1.2 clones differed between technical replicates, versus about 17 and 20 over time.

With regard to this clone: The target antigen is unknown.

Germline V gives CDR1 MGHDK, CDR2 SYGVNS. CDR3 size: 15 residues. V dropped 4 bases and J dropped 4; count of bases not matched to a gene: 7. TCRdb keeps only in-frame clones here, not all; method: immunoSEQ multiplex PCR. The repertoire includes some 65,000 clones, about 85% of them detected once, and 15% to 20% sits in the top ten. This TCR came from a person between 18 and 70 years old in good health. The sequenced sample consisted of blood. The chain recombines TRBV25-1 with TRBJ1-5, with 7 bases fitting TRBD1. The CDR3 loop is CASSGSGQPNQPQHF. DNA for the CDR3: TGTGCCAGCAGTGGGTCGGGACAGCCTAATCAGCCCCAGCATTTT.